This TCR beta chain was captured by sequencing in a study of OX40 agonist ivuxolimab in advanced cancers. Overall study results and limits: Expanded clones were, on average, more numerous among CD8+ T cells than CD4+. Among some nonresponders, normalized T-cell clonal expansion was also low. Doses of 0.1 to 3.0 mg/kg were accompanied by clonal expansion of CD4+ and CD8+ blood T cells by week 6.

Assay used: immunoSEQ multiplex PCR; TCRdb lists only in-frame clones, some missing. This sample has roughly 100,000 clones, with 70% to 90% found just once. This CDR3 comprises 17 residues. Trimming took 2 bases from V and 1 from J; bases not matched to a gene: 8. From germline, CDR1 is MDHEN and CDR2 SYDVKM. Blood was sampled at baseline, cycle 4 day 1, and cycle 7 day 1. Regarding this clone: Antigen specificity is unknown.

The specimen was CD4+ or CD8+ T cells sorted from blood, collected in a trial of the OX40 agonist ivuxolimab. The TCR originated in an adult with an advanced solid tumor such as melanoma, head and neck, liver or kidney cancer. This chain joins TRBV28 and TRBJ1-5, with 7 bases matching TRBD1. The CDR3 region has the DNA TGTGCCAGCAGTTTAGGAGGGGGCGAGGGCAGCAATCAGCCCCAGCATTTT. It encodes CASSLGGGEGSNQPQHF.